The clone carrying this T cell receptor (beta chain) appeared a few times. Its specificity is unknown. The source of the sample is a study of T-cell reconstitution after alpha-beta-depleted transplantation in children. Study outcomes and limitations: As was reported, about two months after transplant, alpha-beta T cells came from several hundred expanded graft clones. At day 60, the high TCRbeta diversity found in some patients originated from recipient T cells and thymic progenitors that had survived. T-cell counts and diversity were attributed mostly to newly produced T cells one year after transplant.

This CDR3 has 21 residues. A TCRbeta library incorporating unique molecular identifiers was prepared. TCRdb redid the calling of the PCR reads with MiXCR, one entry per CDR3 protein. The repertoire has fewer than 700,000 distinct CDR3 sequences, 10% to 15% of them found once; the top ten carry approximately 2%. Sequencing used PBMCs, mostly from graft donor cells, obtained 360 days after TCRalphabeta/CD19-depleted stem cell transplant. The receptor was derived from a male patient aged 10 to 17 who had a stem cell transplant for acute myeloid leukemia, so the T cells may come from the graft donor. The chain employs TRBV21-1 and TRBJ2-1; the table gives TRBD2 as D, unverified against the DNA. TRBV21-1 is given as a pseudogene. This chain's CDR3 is CASSPRPPGQTSGRGYNEQFF. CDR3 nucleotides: TGTGCCAGCAGCCCAAGACCCCCGGGACAGACTAGCGGGAGGGGCTACAATGAGCAGTTCTTC.